This paragraph reports one TCR beta chain. This sample was taken from a study of blood T cell repertoires in COVID-19. Authors' processing steps: Reference gene primer amplification gave nucleated cell count estimates. Sequencing was performed with immunoSEQ multiplex PCR; in TCRdb, only in-frame clones are kept and a portion is missing. V and J calls plus clone size are reproduced from that table; the DNA served to infer D and trimming. The table has fewer than 300,000 clones, 80% to 95% seen once. In germline, CDR1 is SGHTA, CDR2 FQGNSA. V lost 4 bases to trimming and J lost 4 bases; unmatched junction nucleotides: 3. This CDR3 has 14 amino acids.

Material: PBMCs or T cells enriched from blood (not recorded which). The rearrangement joins TRBV7-2 to TRBJ2-5; 10 bases fit TRBD1. The sequence derives from a woman aged 25 to 39 who had recovered from COVID-19. The CDR3: CASSWTGGPETQYF. The CDR3 DNA reads as TGTGCCAGCAGCTGGACAGGGGGACCAGAGACCCAGTACTTC.